This passage covers 27 T cell receptor beta chains from one sample sequenced in a study of blood T cell repertoires in COVID-19. Generated by immunoSEQ multiplex PCR, the TCRdb table keeps only in-frame clones and is missing some. The profile shows almost 50,000 clones, over 65% of them singletons. Sequencing input: peripheral blood. These receptor sequences come from a woman in her 70s with acute or convalescent COVID-19.

The V and J genes are TRBV24-1 and TRBJ2-3; 9 positions match TRBD1. Per the germline V gene, CDR1 is KGHDR and CDR2 is SFDVKD. There are 17 residues in the CDR3. J lost 2 bases, V lost 9 bases, and 14 bases had no gene match. In nucleotides, the CDR3 is TGTGCCACCTCAACCGGGACAGGGTTATCCATCACAGATACGCAGTATTTT. Protein product: CATSTGTGLSITDTQYF.

The chain carries TRBV5-6 and TRBJ2-5; TRBD1 is a possible D gene (6 bases). This CDR3 is built from 12 residues. V lost 0 bases, J lost 9 bases, and 9 bases lay in between. Germline V gives CDR1 SGHDT, CDR2 YYEEEE. In DNA form, the CDR3 reads TGTGCCAGCAGCTTGGCCGCAGGGGCCCAGTACTTC. Translated, it gives CASSLAAGAQYF.

The gene calls are TRBV3-1 (or the pseudogene TRBV3-2) and TRBJ2-5, with 10 bases identical to TRBD2. Germline assignment: CDR1 LGHDT and CDR2 YNNKEL (reference sequence). This CDR3 spans 17 amino acids. The junction had 15 bases not matched to a gene; V was cut back by 4 bases and J by 7 bases. Written as DNA, the CDR3 is TGTGCCAGCAGCCCTTCGGAAAGGTTACTAGCGGGGAGGACCCAGTACTTC. Amino acid sequence: CASSPSERLLAGRTQYF.

V usage is TRBV24-1 and J usage is TRBJ1-2; TRBD1 is a possible D gene (5 bases). CDR1 and CDR2 from the germline V gene are KGHDR and SFDVKD. This CDR3 contains 14 residues. V was cut by 7 bases and J by 4 bases, with 15 bases left in between. The CDR3 DNA sequence: TGTGCCACCAGCCCGCTGGGGGGGGGCTATGGCTACACCTTC. Translation gives CATSPLGGGYGYTF.

This sequence joins TRBV6-1 and TRBJ1-4, with D possibly matching TRBD1 (6 bases). V lost 1 base, J lost 0 bases, and 12 bases lay in between. Germline assignment: CDR1 MNHNS and CDR2 SASEGT. The CDR3 loop spans 17 amino acids. For the CDR3, the DNA is TGTGCCAGCAGTGAAGGGGGGGGGCGCCCAACTAATGAAAAACTGTTTTTT. Translated: CASSEGGGRPTNEKLFF.

V gene TRBV7-9 combines with J gene TRBJ1-3; TRBD1 might be the D (5 bases). The germline CDR1 and CDR2 sequences are SEHNR and FQNEAQ (reference sequence). The CDR3 contains 14 residues. Trimming took 3 bases from V and 5 from J, leaving 11 bases between them. The CDR3, as DNA: TGTGCCAGCAGCTTTAGTCAGGGAAGAAACACCATATATTTT. This gives the protein CASSFSQGRNTIYF.

J is TRBJ2-3 and V is TRBV4-1; maybe TRBD2 (5 bases). This CDR3 contains 17 residues. V gave up 1 base and J gave up 8 bases, with 22 bases separating them. Germline V gene lookup returns CDR1 MGHRA and CDR2 YSYEKL. Here the CDR3 DNA reads TGCGCCAGCAGCCAAGGAGTTGCGCGGGCCCCAATCAGTACGCAGTATTTT. The encoded protein is CASSQGVARAPISTQYF.

The chain recombines TRBV7-2 with TRBJ2-3; TRBD2 matches at 10 bases. Germline-derived CDR1 and CDR2 are SGHTA and FQGNSA. The CDR3 runs to 17 residues. The trim removed 5 bases at V and 0 bases at J, leaving 8 bases unmatched. The CDR3 here is CASSAQPGLASTDTQYF. CDR3 DNA sequence: TGTGCCAGCAGCGCTCAACCGGGACTAGCGAGCACAGATACGCAGTATTTT.

This clone was found once. The chain is built from TRBV6-5 and TRBJ1-1, with a tentative D call TRBD1 (5 bases). Trimming pared 6 bases from V and 0 bases from J, leaving 8 bases between. The CDR3 has 13 amino acids. Germline-derived CDR1 and CDR2 are MNHEY and SVGAGI. CDR3 nucleotide sequence: TGTGCCAGCAGGAGACAGCTGAACACTGAAGCTTTCTTT. It specifies CASRRQLNTEAFF.

This sequence joins TRBV9 and TRBJ1-1; D possibly corresponds to TRBD1 (5 bases). The germline V gene encodes CDR1 SGDLS and CDR2 YYNGEE. The CDR3 extends over 13 amino acids. The V and J ends lost 7 bases and 0 bases respectively, with 10 bases between them. As DNA, the CDR3 is TGTGCCAGCGCAGACAGTTTGAACACTGAAGCTTTCTTT. Its translation: CASADSLNTEAFF.

The chain links TRBV2 to TRBJ2-4; D perhaps matches TRBD2 (5 bases). The V end was cut by 9 bases, the J end by 0 bases, with 18 bases between. The CDR3 totals 16 residues. Germline V gene lookup returns CDR1 SNHLY and CDR2 FYNNEI. The CDR3 reads CASLEGRLLAKNIQYF. CDR3 nucleotide sequence: TGTGCCAGTCTAGAGGGCCGTCTCCTAGCCAAAAACATTCAGTACTTC. Complete variable domain (other parts from reference TRBV2 and TRBJ2-4): EPEVTQTPSHQVTQMGQEVILRCVPISNHLYFYWYRQILGQKVEFLVSFYNNEISEKSEIFDDQFSVERPDGSNFTLKIRSTKLEDSAMYFCASLEGRLLAKNIQYFGAGTRLSVL.

The V gene is TRBV4-1, the J gene TRBJ2-7; 7 nucleotides line up with TRBD2. Per the germline V gene, CDR1 is MGHRA and CDR2 is YSYEKL. The CDR3 totals 14 residues. V lost 1 base and J lost 3; bases outside the gene matches: 3. The CDR3 DNA reads as TGCGCCAGCAGCCAAGTTGGACTAGACTACGAGCAGTACTTC. Its translation: CASSQVGLDYEQYF.

V and J are TRBV5-4 and TRBJ2-2; 9 bases align to TRBD1. V gave up 4 bases and J gave up 5 bases; unmatched junction bases: 6. The CDR3 sequence is 15 residues long. Looked up from germline, CDR1 is SGHNT and CDR2 is YYREEE (reference sequence). The CDR3 bases are TGTGCCAGCAGCGGGAGACAGGGGGGAACCGGGGAGCTGTTTTTT. It specifies CASSGRQGGTGELFF. Together with reference TRBV5-4 and TRBJ2-2, the CDR3 gives the full variable domain: ETGVTQSPTHLIKTRGQQVTLRCSSQSGHNTVSWYQQALGQGPQFIFQYYREEENGRGNFPPRFSGLQFPNYSSELNVNALELDDSALYLCASSGRQGGTGELFFGEGSRLTVL.

V usage is TRBV11-2 and J usage is TRBJ2-1; 9 bases are shared with TRBD2. V was clipped by 5 bases and J by 8 bases; unmatched bases: 13. The CDR3 covers 16 residues. Germline V gene data show CDR1 as SGHAT and CDR2 as FQNNGV. The CDR3: CASSPRAGGPLDEQFF. The CDR3 DNA reads as TGTGCCAGCAGCCCTCGGGCGGGGGGGCCTCTGGATGAGCAGTTCTTC.

The genes are TRBV6-1 and TRBJ2-5, with TRBD1 matching over 10 bases. After removal of 2 bases from V and 6 bases from J, the junction contained 9 bases not matched to a gene. This CDR3 spans 16 amino acids. Germline loops: CDR1 MNHNS, CDR2 SASEGT. As DNA, the CDR3 is TGTGCCAGCAGTGAATTGTTTGGGGGACAGGGGAAGACCCAGTACTTC. It yields the protein CASSELFGGQGKTQYF.

J is TRBJ2-5 and V is TRBV7-8, with 7 nucleotides matching TRBD1. CDR1 is SGHVS, CDR2 FQNEAQ, per germline. Trimming removed 5 bases from V and 4 bases from J; junction bases left unmatched: 4. This CDR3 is 13 amino acids long. CDR3 residues: CASSPQGVETQYF. The CDR3, as DNA: TGTGCCAGCAGCCCCCAGGGGGTAGAGACCCAGTACTTC.

The chain links TRBV7-2 to TRBJ2-4; 8 bases are shared with TRBD2. The V and J ends lost 5 bases and 0 bases, in that order; junction bases with no gene match: 9. This CDR3 spans 17 amino acids. Germline assignment: CDR1 SGHTA and CDR2 FQGNSA. Here the CDR3 reads CASSPDSGKVAKNIQYF. The CDR3 bases are TGTGCCAGCAGCCCAGATAGCGGGAAAGTAGCCAAAAACATTCAGTACTTC. The variable domain in full, completed from reference TRBV7-2 and TRBJ2-4, reads GAGVSQSPSNKVTEKGKDVELRCDPISGHTALYWYRQSLGQGLEFLIYFQGNSAPDKSGLPSDRFSAERTGGSVSTLTIQRTQQEDSAVYLCASSPDSGKVAKNIQYFGAGTRLSVL.

The CDR3 reads CASSLEGGAGELFF. CDR3 DNA: TGTGCCAGCAGCTTAGAGGGAGGGGCCGGGGAGCTGTTTTTT. The rearrangement uses TRBV7-6 and TRBJ2-2, with 7 nucleotides matching TRBD2. This CDR3 comprises 14 residues. V was clipped by 1 base and J by 6 bases; unmatched bases: 2. Germline values: CDR1 SGHVS, CDR2 FNYEAQ.

This clone was seen once. The chain joins TRBV5-6 to TRBJ1-1, with D perhaps matching TRBD1 (6 bases). Germline V gene sequence: CDR1 SGHDT, CDR2 YYEEEE. V was trimmed by 3 bases and J by 3 bases, leaving 15 bases between them. The CDR3 consists of 15 residues. The CDR3 DNA follows: TGTGCCAGCAGCTCACTGGCGGGGGCGGACACTGAAGCTTTCTTT. Translated: CASSSLAGADTEAFF.

The chain employs TRBV7-8 and TRBJ1-2; 7 bases agree with TRBD1. Losses at the gene ends were 5 bases for V and 5 bases for J; bases not matched to a gene: 5. This CDR3 contains 13 residues. Germline V gene data show CDR1 as SGHVS and CDR2 as FQNEAQ. CDR3 loop: CASSRTGAYGYTF. Here the CDR3 DNA reads TGTGCCAGCAGCCGAACAGGGGCTTATGGCTACACCTTC.

Here the CDR3 reads CAWSVLGTGDEKLFF. The CDR3 DNA reads TGTGCCTGGAGTGTTTTGGGGACAGGGGACGAAAAACTGTTTTTT. The rearrangement links TRBV30 to TRBJ1-4; TRBD1 agrees at 10 bases. Germline-derived CDR1 and CDR2 are GTSNPN and SVGIG (reference sequence). The CDR3 has 15 amino acids. V shed 0 bases, J shed 8 bases, and the junction held 6 bases outside the gene matches. Supplemented by reference TRBV30 and TRBJ1-4, the full variable domain reads SQTIHQWPATLVQPVGSPLSLECTVEGTSNPNLYWYRQAAGRGLQLLFYSVGIGQISSEVPQNLSASRPQDRQFILSSKKLLLSDSGFYLCAWSVLGTGDEKLFFGSGTQLSVL.

The chain has TRBV4-2 and TRBJ2-2; TRBD2 matches 13 bases. V lost 4 bases, J lost 1 base, and 15 bases stayed unmatched. Germline V gene data show CDR1 as LGHNA and CDR2 as YNFKEQ. The CDR3 sequence is 21 residues long. CDR3 coding DNA: TGTGCCAGCAGCCCCAACCCGGGACTAGCGGGAAGGAAGGGGAACACCGGGGAGCTGTTTTTT. Protein product: CASSPNPGLAGRKGNTGELFF.

The J gene is TRBJ1-4, the V gene TRBV19, with 7 bases lining up with TRBD1. The CDR3 totals 15 residues. Germline loops: CDR1 LNHDA, CDR2 SQIVND (reference sequence). The V gene end was trimmed by 4 bases and the J gene end by 2 bases; junction bases not matched to a gene: 4. This CDR3 is CASSTPDRTNEKLFF. The CDR3 DNA reads as TGTGCCAGTAGTACGCCGGACAGGACTAATGAAAAACTGTTTTTT.

V usage is TRBV6-5 and J usage is TRBJ2-2, with 7 bases that match TRBD2. This CDR3 is 14 amino acids long. CDR1 and CDR2 from the germline V gene are MNHEY and SVGAGI. V trimming: 7 bases; J trimming: 7 bases; junction bases outside the gene matches: 9. The CDR3 DNA sequence: TGTGCCAGCATCCGAGGGCGGGAGAACGGGGAGCTGTTTTTT. Amino acid sequence: CASIRGRENGELFF.

The V gene is TRBV7-6, the J gene TRBJ2-5; 11 bases match TRBD2. Germline values: CDR1 SGHVS, CDR2 FNYEAQ. The ends lost 4 bases at V and 1 base at J; junction bases unmatched: 5. The CDR3 extends over 16 amino acids. DNA of the CDR3: TGTGCCAGCAGCTCTCTACTAGCGGGGGCCCAAGAGACCCAGTACTTC. Translating it yields CASSSLLAGAQETQYF.

CDR3 sequence reads: CASSLVGSGKFNEQFF. CDR3 sequence (DNA): TGTGCCAGCAGCTTGGTTGGGAGCGGGAAGTTCAATGAGCAGTTCTTC. The chain recombines TRBV5-4 with TRBJ2-1; 7 bases are shared with TRBD2. Germline loops: CDR1 SGHNT, CDR2 YYREEE (reference sequence). The V gene end was trimmed by 0 bases and the J gene end by 6 bases; junction bases not matched to a gene: 9. The CDR3 totals 16 residues.

The CDR3 region is CAWTRGQAEAFF. As DNA, the CDR3 is TGTGCCTGGACCCGAGGACAGGCTGAAGCTTTCTTT. The V call is TRBV30, the J call TRBJ1-1, with 7 bases fitting TRBD1. The CDR3 has 12 amino acids. The germline V gene has CDR1 GTSNPN and CDR2 SVGIG (reference sequence). Trimming at V came to 4 bases and at J to 6 bases, leaving 5 bases not matched to a gene.